This T cell receptor beta chain was retrieved from a study of identifying expanded T cells in peripheral blood (dated by TCRdb to between 2018 and 2021). Regarding the study in general: Separate aliquots of the same genomic DNA pool were sequenced to produce technical replicates, and four replicates were compared in pairs. Beyond this particular receptor, the publication reports: It was expected by the authors that biological variance in healthy repertoires might increase further over much longer intervals, such as months to years. Across all healthy donors, variance in clone template counts between two-week samples was found to increase significantly with total template count. Across all healthy-donor time intervals, the beta-binomial model significantly lowered both the number of clones called differentially abundant and the false-positive rate. Between technical replicates the binomial model flagged roughly 1.1 differentially abundant clones, whereas over two weeks the binomial model flagged about 16.4 and over roughly four weeks approximately 18.

The immunoSEQ Assay, which relies on bias-controlled multiplex PCR amplification of genomic DNA, was used to profile TCRbeta CDR3 regions. From the authors' description of their analysis: To quantify the absolute abundance of each unique TCRbeta CDR3 region, the sequences were collapsed and filtered. Differential abundance was tested with two models: a binomial (Fisher-equivalent) model and a beta-binomial model that adds time-dependent variance fitted from healthy donors. Any clone with fewer than 5 combined templates was excluded, and a clone was called differentially abundant if its Benjamini-Hochberg FDR was below 0.01. Using the form v = (b*log(k)+a)^2, the beta-binomial variance was modeled as a function of the total template count across the two samples. TCRdb carries this immuneACCESS record with in-frame sequences only. Its versions omit some clonotypes, under half of them owing to an unresolved V gene in the studies checked, with the rest unexplained. Clone size and the V and J calls come from that table; the DNA yielded D and trimming. The sample data list approximately 58,000 clones, and roughly four fifths of these were observed just once. The biggest ten clones account for roughly a sixth of the sample.

Details on this clone: Its recognized antigen is unknown. Base-call qualities are not available, and no considerably larger clone is one nucleotide away.

From the germline V gene, CDR1 is SGHVS and CDR2 is FNYEAQ. V gives up 1 base and J gives up 0 bases, and the segment between their germline ends measures 9 bases. The CDR3, cysteine through phenylalanine, is 15 amino acids long. The sequence is cut down to CDR3 DNA, 45 bases in frame from base 1. During the collection period, no immune events, such as infections, were documented for the healthy donors. Healthy-donor blood repertoires served as a training cohort to calibrate time-dependent variance in a beta-binomial model of T-cell clone differential abundance. The training cohort comprised ten or so healthy donors, 3 female and 7 male. The donors were between roughly 25 and 64 years old, with an average age of 43 years. Whole blood, obtained from a commercial supplier, was collected from each healthy donor at three time points spaced around 2 weeks apart. For immunosequencing, genomic DNA was extracted from whole blood that had not been sorted.

The sample was blood. This receptor was identified in a person aged 18 to 70 in good health. Here the chain combines TRBV7-6 and TRBJ2-5, with no confidently assigned D gene. CDR3 loop: CASSLVPRNQETQYF. At the DNA level, the sequence is TGTGCCAGCAGCTTAGTACCCCGGAACCAAGAGACCCAGTACTTC.